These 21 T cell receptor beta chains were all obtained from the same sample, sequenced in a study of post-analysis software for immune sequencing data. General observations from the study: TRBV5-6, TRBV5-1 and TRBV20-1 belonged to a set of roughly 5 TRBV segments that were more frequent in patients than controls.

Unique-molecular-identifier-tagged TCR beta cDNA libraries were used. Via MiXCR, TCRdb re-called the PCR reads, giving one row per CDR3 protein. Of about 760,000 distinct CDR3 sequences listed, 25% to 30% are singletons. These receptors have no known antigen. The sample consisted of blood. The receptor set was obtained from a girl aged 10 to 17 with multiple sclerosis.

The CDR3 loop is CSAHEGKNIQYF. The CDR3 coding sequence is TGCAGTGCCCATGAGGGGAAAAACATTCAGTACTTC. The rearrangement uses TRBV20-1 and TRBJ2-4; D may match TRBD1 or TRBD2 (5 bases each). The CDR3 runs 12 residues. The V gene lost 6 bases and the J gene lost 4 bases, with 10 bases spanning the gap. Per germline, CDR1 DFQATT and CDR2 SNEGSKA (reference sequence).

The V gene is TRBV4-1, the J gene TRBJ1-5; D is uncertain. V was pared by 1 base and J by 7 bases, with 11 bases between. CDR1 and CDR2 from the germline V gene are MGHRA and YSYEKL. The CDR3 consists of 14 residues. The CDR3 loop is CASSQVGVPQPQHF. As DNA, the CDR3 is TGCGCCAGCAGCCAAGTTGGGGTTCCCCAGCCCCAGCATTTT.

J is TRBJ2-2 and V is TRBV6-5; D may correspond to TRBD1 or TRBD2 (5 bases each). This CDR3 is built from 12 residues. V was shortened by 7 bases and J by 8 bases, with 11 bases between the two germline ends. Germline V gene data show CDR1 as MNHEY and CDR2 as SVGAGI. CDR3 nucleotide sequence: TGTGCCAGCAATGGGGGTAGGGGGGAGCTGTTTTTT. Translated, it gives CASNGGRGELFF.

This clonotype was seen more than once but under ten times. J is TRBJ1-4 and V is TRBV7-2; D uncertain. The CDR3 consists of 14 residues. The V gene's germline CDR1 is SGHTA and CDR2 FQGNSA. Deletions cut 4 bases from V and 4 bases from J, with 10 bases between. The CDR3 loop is CASSSGGINEKLFF. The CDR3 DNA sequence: TGTGCCAGCAGCTCCGGAGGGATTAATGAAAAACTGTTTTTT.

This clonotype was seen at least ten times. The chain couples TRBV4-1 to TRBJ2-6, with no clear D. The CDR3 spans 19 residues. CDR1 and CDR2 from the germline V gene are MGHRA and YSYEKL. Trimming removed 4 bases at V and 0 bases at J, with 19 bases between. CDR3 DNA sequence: TGCGCCAGCAGCCGCTTGGGTGGACGGTGGATCTCTGGGGCCAACGTCCTGACTTTC. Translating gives CASSRLGGRWISGANVLTF.

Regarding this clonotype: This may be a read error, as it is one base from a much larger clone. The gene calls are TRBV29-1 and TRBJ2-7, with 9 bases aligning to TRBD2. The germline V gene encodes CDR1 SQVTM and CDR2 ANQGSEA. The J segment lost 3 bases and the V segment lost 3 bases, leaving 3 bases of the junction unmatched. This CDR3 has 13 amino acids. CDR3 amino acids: CSVELAGRYEQYF. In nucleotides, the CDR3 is TGCAGCGTTGAGCTAGCGGGACGCTACGAGCAGTACTTC.

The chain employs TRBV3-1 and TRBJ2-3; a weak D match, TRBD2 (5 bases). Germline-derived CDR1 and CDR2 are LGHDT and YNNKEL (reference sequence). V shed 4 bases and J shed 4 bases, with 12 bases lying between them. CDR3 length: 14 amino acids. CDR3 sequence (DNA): TGTGCCAGCAGCCGGGAGCTTACCGCAGATACGCAGTATTTT. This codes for CASSRELTADTQYF.

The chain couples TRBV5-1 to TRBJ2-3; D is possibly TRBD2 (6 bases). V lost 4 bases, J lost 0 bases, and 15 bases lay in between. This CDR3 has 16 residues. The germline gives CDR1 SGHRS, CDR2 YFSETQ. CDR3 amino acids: CASSKQGGESTDTQYF. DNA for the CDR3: TGCGCCAGCAGCAAGCAGGGCGGGGAGAGCACAGATACGCAGTATTTT.

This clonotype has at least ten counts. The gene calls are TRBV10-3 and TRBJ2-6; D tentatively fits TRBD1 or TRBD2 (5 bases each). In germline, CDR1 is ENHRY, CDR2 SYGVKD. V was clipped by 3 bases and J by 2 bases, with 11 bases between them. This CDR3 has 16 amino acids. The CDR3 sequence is CAISDIVGAGANVLTF. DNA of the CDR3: TGTGCCATCAGTGATATCGTGGGGGCTGGGGCCAACGTCCTGACTTTC.

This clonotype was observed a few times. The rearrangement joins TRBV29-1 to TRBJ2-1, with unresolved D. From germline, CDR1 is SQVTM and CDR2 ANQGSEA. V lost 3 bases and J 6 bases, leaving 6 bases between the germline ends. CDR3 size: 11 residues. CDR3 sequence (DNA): TGCAGCGTTGACAGGATCAATGAGCAGTTCTTC. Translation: CSVDRINEQFF.

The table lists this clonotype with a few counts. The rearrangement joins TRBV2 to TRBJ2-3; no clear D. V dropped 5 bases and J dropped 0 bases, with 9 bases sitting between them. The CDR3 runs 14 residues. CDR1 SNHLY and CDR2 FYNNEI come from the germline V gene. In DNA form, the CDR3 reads TGTGCCAGCAGTCCGTATAAGAGCACAGATACGCAGTATTTT. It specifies CASSPYKSTDTQYF.

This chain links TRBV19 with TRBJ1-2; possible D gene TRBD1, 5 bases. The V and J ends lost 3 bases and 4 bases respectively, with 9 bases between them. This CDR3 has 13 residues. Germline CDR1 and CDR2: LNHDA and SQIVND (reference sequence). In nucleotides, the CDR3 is TGTGCCAGTAGTATTCGTAGGGGCTATGGCTACACCTTC. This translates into CASSIRRGYGYTF. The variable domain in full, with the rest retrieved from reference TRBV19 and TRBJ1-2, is DGGITQSPKYLFRKEGQNVTLSCEQNLNHDAMYWYRQDPGQGLRLIYYSQIVNDFQKGDIAEGYSVSREKKESFPLTVTSAQKNPTAFYLCASSIRRGYGYTFGSGTRLTVV.

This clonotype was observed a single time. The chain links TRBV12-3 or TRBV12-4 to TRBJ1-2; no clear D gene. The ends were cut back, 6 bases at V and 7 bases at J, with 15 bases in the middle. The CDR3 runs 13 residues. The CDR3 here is CASSRHGPSGYTF. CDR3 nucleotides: TGTGCCAGCAGCCGCCATGGACCATCTGGCTACACCTTC.

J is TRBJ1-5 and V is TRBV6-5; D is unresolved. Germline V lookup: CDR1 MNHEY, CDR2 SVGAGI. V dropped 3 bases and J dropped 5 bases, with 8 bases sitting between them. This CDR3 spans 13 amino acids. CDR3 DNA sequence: TGTGCCAGCAGTTATGACACCGATCAGCCCCAGCATTTT. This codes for CASSYDTDQPQHF.

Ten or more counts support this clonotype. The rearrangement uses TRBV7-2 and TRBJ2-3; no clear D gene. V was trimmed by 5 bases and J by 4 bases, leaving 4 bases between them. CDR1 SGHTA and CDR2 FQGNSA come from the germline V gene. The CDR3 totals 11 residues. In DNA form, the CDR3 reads TGTGCCAGCAGCCGCCCAGATACGCAGTATTTT. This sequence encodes CASSRPDTQYF.

CDR3 protein: CASSQGLPTYGYTF. The DNA for the CDR3 is TGTGCCAGCAGTCAGGGGCTGCCAACCTATGGCTACACCTTC. The V call is TRBV27, the J call TRBJ1-2; D may be TRBD1 (6 bases). The germline gives CDR1 MNHEY, CDR2 SMNVEV (reference sequence). The CDR3 sequence is 14 residues long. The ends were cut back, 5 bases at V and 4 bases at J, with 14 bases in the middle.

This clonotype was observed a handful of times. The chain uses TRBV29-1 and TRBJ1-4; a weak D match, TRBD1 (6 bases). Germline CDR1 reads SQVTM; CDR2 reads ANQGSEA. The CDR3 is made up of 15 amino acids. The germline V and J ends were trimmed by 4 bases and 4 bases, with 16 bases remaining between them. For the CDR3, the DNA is TGCAGCGTTGCTCCGGACAGTGGGCTTAATGAAAAACTGTTTTTT. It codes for CSVAPDSGLNEKLFF.

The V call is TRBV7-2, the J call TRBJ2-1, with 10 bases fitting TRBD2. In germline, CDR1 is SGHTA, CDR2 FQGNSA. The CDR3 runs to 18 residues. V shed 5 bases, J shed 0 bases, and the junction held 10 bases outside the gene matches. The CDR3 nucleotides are TGTGCCAGCAGCCAAGCCGGGACTAGCGCGAGCTCCTACAATGAGCAGTTCTTC. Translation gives CASSQAGTSASSYNEQFF. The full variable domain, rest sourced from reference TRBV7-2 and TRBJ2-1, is GAGVSQSPSNKVTEKGKDVELRCDPISGHTALYWYRQSLGQGLEFLIYFQGNSAPDKSGLPSDRFSAERTGGSVSTLTIQRTQQEDSAVYLCASSQAGTSASSYNEQFFGPGTRLTVL.

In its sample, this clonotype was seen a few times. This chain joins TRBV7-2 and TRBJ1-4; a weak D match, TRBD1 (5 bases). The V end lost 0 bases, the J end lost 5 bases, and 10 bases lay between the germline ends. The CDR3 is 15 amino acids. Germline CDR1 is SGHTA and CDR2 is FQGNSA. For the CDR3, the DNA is TGTGCCAGCAGCTTAGCTTCCGGGGGGAATGAAAAACTGTTTTTT. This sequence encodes CASSLASGGNEKLFF.

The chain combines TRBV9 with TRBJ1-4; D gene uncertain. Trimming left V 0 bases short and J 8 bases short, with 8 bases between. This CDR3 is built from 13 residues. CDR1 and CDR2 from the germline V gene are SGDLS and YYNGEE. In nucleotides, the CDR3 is TGTGCCAGCAGCGTAGTCGCGGGGGAAAAACTGTTTTTT. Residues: CASSVVAGEKLFF.

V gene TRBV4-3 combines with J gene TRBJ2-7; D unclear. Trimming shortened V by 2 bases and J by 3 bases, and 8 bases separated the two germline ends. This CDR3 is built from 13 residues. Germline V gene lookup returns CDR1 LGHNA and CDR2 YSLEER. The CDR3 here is CASSQSRRYEQYF. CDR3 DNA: TGCGCCAGCAGCCAATCTCGGCGCTACGAGCAGTACTTC.